This T cell receptor beta chain originates from a study of T cell changes during pregnancy in multiple sclerosis (dated by TCRdb to the late 2010s). About the study as a whole: The study looked at changes in the T cell repertoire across pregnancy in women with multiple sclerosis.

This clone is a singleton in its sample. The clone's antigen remains unknown. No clone much larger than this one lies a single base away; base qualities are absent. CDR1 and CDR2 are drawn from the germline V gene (reference sequence): MNHEY, SMNVEV. V drops 2 bases and J drops 5 bases, leaving 10 bases in between. From cysteine to phenylalanine, the CDR3 is 14 amino acids long. The read is trimmed to its CDR3 DNA, 42 bases read in frame from base 1. The library was obtained by the immunoSEQ multiplex PCR assay. The table was pulled from immuneACCESS by TCRdb, which kept in-frame rearrangements only. Such tables lose some clones; where checked, under half of the loss comes from unresolved V genes, and the rest has no known cause. This sample gives more than 90,000 clones in total; approximately 92% of them show up just once. In total, the top ten clones hold around 3.2% of the sample.

The TCR sequence derives from a female donor with multiple sclerosis, enrolled in a pregnancy study. Sequences were derived from peripheral blood, sampled in the second trimester of pregnancy. The chain joins TRBV27 to TRBJ1-5, and possibly TRBD1, on 5 matching bases. The sequenced DNA is TGTGCCAGCAGTTTAGAGGCAGGGCATCAGCCCCAGCATTTT. Its coded protein is CASSLEAGHQPQHF.